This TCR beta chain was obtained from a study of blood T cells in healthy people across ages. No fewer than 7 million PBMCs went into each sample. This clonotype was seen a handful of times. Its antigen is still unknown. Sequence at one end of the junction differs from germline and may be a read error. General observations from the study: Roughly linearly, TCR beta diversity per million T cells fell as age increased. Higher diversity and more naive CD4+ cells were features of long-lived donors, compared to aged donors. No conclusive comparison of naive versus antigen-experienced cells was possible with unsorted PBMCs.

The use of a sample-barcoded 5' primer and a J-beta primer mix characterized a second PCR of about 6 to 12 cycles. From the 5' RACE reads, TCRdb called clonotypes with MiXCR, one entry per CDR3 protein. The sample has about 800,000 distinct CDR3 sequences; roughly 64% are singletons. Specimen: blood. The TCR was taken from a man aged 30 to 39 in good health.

This CDR3 is CASSLGTSGFTDTQYF. The CDR3 region has the DNA TGTGCTAGCAGCCTCGGGACTAGCGGTTTCACAGATACGCAGTATTTT. The chain combines TRBV7-7 with TRBJ2-3, with 11 positions matching TRBD2. Per germline, CDR1 SSHAT and CDR2 FNYEAQ (reference sequence). The CDR3 extends over 16 amino acids.